A selection of T cell receptor beta chains follows, all from one sample in a study of T cells in Graves' hyperthyroidism and ophthalmopathy. TCRdb ran MiXCR on the multiplex PCR reads and lists one entry per CDR3 protein. The top ten hold 15% of the sample, which has 550,000 to 800,000 distinct CDR3 sequences, 17% seen once. Sequenced material: blood. The origin of the receptors is a man aged 50 to 60 with Graves' hyperthyroidism. CDR3s include the opening cysteine and the closing phenylalanine or tryptophan. The D gene is left open where the match is weak. The size field is filled for only some rows; it gives once, few, many or a size class.

V gene	D gene	clone size	J gene	CDR3 protein	CDR3 DNA
TRBV9	TRBD2	-	TRBJ2-3	CASSPQGLAGGVTDTQYF	TGTGCCAGCAGCCCCCAGGGGCTAGCGGGAGGCGTAACAGATACGCAGTATTTT
TRBV20-1	-	-	TRBJ2-7	CSAWTDSYEQYF	TGCAGTGCTTGGACAGACTCCTACGAGCAGTACTTC
TRBV20-1	TRBD2	many	TRBJ2-1	CSASFGGSWVEQFF	TGCAGTGCTAGCTTCGGCGGGAGCTGGGTTGAGCAGTTCTTC
TRBV11-2	-	many	TRBJ2-3	CASSLGAGSGTDTQYF	TGTGCCAGCAGCTTAGGGGCGGGGTCGGGCACAGATACGCAGTATTTT
TRBV4-2	-	-	TRBJ2-5	CASSQGTQYQETQYF	TGTGCCAGCAGCCAAGGGACCCAGTACCAAGAGACCCAGTACTTC
TRBV28	-	many	TRBJ1-1	CASSSTPENTEAFF	TGTGCCAGCAGTTCAACACCAGAGAACACTGAAGCTTTCTTT
TRBV28	TRBD1	many	TRBJ2-7	CASNDRAYEQYF	TGTGCCAGCAATGACAGGGCCTACGAGCAGTACTTC
TRBV7-2	TRBD1	few	TRBJ1-1	CASSPWTGGFRTEAFF	TGTGCCAGCAGCCCCTGGACAGGGGGCTTTCGGACTGAAGCTTTCTTT
TRBV10-1	TRBD2	-	TRBJ2-5	CASSESTSRQETQYF	TGCGCCAGCAGTGAATCGACTAGCAGACAAGAGACCCAGTACTTC
TRBV30	-	-	TRBJ2-7	CAWSPSSREQYF	TGTGCCTGGAGTCCCTCAAGCCGAGAGCAGTACTTC
TRBV7-8	-	many	TRBJ1-5	CASSLAYRARDQPQHF	TGTGCCAGCAGCTTAGCTTATAGAGCCCGGGATCAGCCCCAGCATTTT
TRBV28	TRBD2	-	TRBJ2-3	CASSNGLALGDTQYF	TGTGCCAGCAGTAACGGACTAGCGTTGGGGGATACGCAGTATTTT
TRBV5-1	TRBD2	many	TRBJ2-1	CASSPGGGARNEQFF	TGCGCCAGCAGCCCCGGGGGGGGCGCACGGAATGAGCAGTTCTTC
TRBV4-1	-	few	TRBJ2-1	CASSQEGLAPYNEQFF	TGCGCCAGCAGCCAAGAAGGGCTAGCGCCCTACAATGAGCAGTTCTTC
TRBV29-1	-	-	TRBJ1-5	CSVKSRVKRGQPQHF	TGCAGCGTTAAATCCAGGGTAAAGAGGGGTCAGCCCCAGCATTTT
TRBV28	-	few	TRBJ1-2	CASSPPQESGGYTF	TGTGCCAGCAGTCCCCCCCAGGAGTCTGGAGGCTACACCTTC
TRBV28	-	few	TRBJ1-1	CASSTPHRANTEAFF	TGTGCCAGCAGCACACCTCACAGGGCGAACACTGAAGCTTTCTTT
TRBV7-2	-	many	TRBJ2-5	CASSLVWAYQETQYF	TGTGCCAGCAGCTTAGTGTGGGCGTACCAAGAGACCCAGTACTTC
TRBV7-2	TRBD1	-	TRBJ1-5	CASSPPGGNQPEHF	TGTGCCAGCTCACCCCCAGGGGGCAATCAGCCCGAGCATTTT
TRBV11-3	-	many	TRBJ2-1	CASSSLGGGEQFF	TGTGCCAGCAGCTCATTAGGGGGGGGTGAGCAGTTCTTC
TRBV20-1	TRBD2	few	TRBJ2-2	CSARDGSGGTGELFF	TGCAGTGCTAGAGATGGTAGCGGGGGTACCGGGGAGCTGTTTTTT
TRBV12-3/TRBV12-4	-	many	TRBJ1-1	CASRLGRTEAFF	TGTGCCAGCAGGTTAGGGCGGACTGAAGCTTTCTTT
TRBV27	TRBD1	many	TRBJ1-6	CASSPQGENSPLHF	TGTGCCAGCAGCCCACAGGGGGAGAATTCACCCCTCCACTTT
TRBV27	-	many	TRBJ2-7	CASIDRDTYEQYF	TGTGCCAGCATTGACCGGGACACCTACGAGCAGTACTTC